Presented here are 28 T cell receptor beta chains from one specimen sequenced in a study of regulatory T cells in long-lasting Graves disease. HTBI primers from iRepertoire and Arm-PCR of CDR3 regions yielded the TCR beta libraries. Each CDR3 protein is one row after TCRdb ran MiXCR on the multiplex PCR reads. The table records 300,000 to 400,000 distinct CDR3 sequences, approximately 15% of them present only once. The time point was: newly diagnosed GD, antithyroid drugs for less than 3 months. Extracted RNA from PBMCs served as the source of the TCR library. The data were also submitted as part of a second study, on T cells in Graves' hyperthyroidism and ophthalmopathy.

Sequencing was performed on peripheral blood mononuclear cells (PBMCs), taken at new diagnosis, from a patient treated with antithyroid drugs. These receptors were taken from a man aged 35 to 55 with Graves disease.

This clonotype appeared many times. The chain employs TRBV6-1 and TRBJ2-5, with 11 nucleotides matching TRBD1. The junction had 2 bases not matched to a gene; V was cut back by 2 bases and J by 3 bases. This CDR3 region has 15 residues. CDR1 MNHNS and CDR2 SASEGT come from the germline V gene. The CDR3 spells CASSEWTGGEETQYF. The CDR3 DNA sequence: TGTGCCAGCAGTGAATGGACAGGGGGCGAAGAGACCCAGTACTTC.

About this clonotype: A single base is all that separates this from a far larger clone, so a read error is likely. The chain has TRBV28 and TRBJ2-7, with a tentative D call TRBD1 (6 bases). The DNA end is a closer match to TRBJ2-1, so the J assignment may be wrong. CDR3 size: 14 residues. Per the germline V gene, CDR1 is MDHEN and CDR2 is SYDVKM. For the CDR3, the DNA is TGTGCCAGCAGTACCCGCTGGGGGCGCACGGAGCAGTTCTTC. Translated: CASSTRWGRTEQFF.

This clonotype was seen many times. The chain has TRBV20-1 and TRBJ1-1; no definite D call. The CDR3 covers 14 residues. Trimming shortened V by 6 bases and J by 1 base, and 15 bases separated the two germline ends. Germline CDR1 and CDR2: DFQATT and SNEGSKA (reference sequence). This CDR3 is CSADRASANTEAFF. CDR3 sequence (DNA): TGCAGTGCCGACCGGGCTTCCGCGAACACTGAAGCTTTCTTT.

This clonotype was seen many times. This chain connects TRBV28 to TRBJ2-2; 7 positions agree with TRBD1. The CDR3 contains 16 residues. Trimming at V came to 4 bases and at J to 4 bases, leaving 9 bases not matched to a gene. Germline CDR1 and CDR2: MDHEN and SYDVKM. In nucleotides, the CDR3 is TGTGCCAGCAGTTCACCCGCGACAGGGAGCACCGGGGAGCTGTTTTTT. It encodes CASSSPATGSTGELFF.

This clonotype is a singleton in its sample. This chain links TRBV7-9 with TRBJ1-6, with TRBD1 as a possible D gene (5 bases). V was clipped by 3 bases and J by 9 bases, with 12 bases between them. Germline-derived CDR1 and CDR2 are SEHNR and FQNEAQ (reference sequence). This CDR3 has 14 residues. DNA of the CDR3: TGTGCCAGCAGCTTGTGGGACGGGAGTTCACCCCTCCACTTT. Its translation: CASSLWDGSSPLHF.

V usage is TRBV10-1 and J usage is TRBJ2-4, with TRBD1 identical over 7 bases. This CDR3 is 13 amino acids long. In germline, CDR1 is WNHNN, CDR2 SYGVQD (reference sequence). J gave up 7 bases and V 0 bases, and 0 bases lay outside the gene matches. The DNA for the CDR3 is TGCGCCAGCAGTGAGTCACAGGGGAACATTCAGTACTTC. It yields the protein CASSESQGNIQYF.

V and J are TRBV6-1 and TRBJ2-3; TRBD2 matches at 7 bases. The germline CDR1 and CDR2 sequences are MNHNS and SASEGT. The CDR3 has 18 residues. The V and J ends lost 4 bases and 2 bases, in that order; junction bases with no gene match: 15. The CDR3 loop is CASSVGGGLFPITDTQYF. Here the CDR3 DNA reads TGTGCCAGCAGTGTGGGGGGGGGACTATTCCCTATCACAGATACGCAGTATTTT.

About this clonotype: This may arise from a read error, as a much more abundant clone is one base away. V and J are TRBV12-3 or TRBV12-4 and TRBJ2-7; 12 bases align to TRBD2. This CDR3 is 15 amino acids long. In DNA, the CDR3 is TGTGCCAGCAGTCCCGGACTAGCGGGGTCCTACAAGCAGTACTTC. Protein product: CASSPGLAGSYKQYF.

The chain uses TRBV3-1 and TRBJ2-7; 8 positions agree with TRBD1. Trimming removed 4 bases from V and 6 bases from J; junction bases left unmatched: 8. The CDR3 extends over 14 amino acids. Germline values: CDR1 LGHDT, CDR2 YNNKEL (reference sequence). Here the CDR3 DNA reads TGTGCCAGCAGCCTATCGCTGGACAGGGCCGAGCAGTACTTC. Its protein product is CASSLSLDRAEQYF.

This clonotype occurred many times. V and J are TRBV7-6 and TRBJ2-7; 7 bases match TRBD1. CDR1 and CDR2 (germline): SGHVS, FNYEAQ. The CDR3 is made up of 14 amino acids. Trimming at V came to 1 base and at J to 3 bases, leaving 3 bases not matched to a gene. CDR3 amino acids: CASSLDQGDYEQYF. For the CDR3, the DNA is TGTGCCAGCAGCTTAGATCAGGGGGACTACGAGCAGTACTTC.

Here the CDR3 DNA reads TGCGCCAGCAGCAGAAGCGGGAGGGACAATGAGCAGTTCTTC. Protein: CASSRSGRDNEQFF. The chain employs TRBV5-1 and TRBJ2-1; 10 nucleotides match TRBD2. The length of the CDR3 is 14 residues. Germline V CDR1 and CDR2: SGHRS, YFSETQ. After removal of 4 bases from V and 5 bases from J, the junction contained 3 bases not matched to a gene.

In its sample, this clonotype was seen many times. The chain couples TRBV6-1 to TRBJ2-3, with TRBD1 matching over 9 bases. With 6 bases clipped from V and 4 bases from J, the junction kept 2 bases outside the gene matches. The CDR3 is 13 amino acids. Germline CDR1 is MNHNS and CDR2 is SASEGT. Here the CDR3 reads CASRRQGADTQYF. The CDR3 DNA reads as TGTGCCAGCAGACGACAGGGGGCAGATACGCAGTATTTT.

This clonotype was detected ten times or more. Here the CDR3 DNA reads TGTGCCAGCAGACACCCCCCGACCCGGTTCTCTGGGGCCAACGTCCTGACTTTC. It translates to CASRHPPTRFSGANVLTF. This chain connects TRBV28 to TRBJ2-6; D call uncertain. V was cut by 6 bases and J by 0 bases, with 18 bases left in between. This CDR3 spans 18 amino acids. Germline V gene lookup returns CDR1 MDHEN and CDR2 SYDVKM.

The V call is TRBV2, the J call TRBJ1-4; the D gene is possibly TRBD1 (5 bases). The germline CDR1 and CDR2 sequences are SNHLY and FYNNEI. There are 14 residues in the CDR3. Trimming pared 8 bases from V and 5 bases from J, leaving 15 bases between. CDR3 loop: CASCWSRANEKLFF. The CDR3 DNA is TGTGCCAGCTGCTGGAGCAGGGCGAATGAAAAACTGTTTTTT. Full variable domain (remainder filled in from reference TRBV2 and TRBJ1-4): EPEVTQTPSHQVTQMGQEVILRCVPISNHLYFYWYRQILGQKVEFLVSFYNNEISEKSEIFDDQFSVERPDGSNFTLKIRSTKLEDSAMYFCASCWSRANEKLFFGSGTQLSVL.

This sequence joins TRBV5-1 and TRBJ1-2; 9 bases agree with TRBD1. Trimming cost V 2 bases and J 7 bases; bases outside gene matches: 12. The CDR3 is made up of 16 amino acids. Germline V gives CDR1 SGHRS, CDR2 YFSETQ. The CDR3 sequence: CASSLAANRGLGGYTF. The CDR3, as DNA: TGCGCCAGCAGCTTAGCGGCGAACAGGGGGCTAGGTGGCTACACCTTC.

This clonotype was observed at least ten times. The CDR3 bases are TGTGCCAGCAGTTACTCTTCCAAAAGGGGGCGGCGGGGCCAAGAGACCCAGTACTTC. It codes for CASSYSSKRGRRGQETQYF. The chain couples TRBV6-9 to TRBJ2-5, with D possibly being TRBD1 (7 bases). Germline CDR1 MNHGY, CDR2 SVAAGI. This CDR3 is built from 19 residues. V was shortened by 3 bases and J by 1 base, with 24 bases between the two germline ends.

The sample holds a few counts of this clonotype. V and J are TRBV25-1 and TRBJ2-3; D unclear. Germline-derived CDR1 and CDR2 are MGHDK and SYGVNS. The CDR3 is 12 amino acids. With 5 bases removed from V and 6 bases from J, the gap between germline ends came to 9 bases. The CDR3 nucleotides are TGTGCCAGCAGTAGAAATGGGGATACGCAGTATTTT. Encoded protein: CASSRNGDTQYF.

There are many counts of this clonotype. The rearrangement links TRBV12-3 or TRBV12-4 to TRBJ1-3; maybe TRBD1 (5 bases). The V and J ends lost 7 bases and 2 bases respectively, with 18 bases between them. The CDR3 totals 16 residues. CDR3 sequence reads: CASILAGRGPGNTIYF. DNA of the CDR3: TGTGCCAGCATTCTCGCAGGGCGCGGTCCTGGAAACACCATATATTTT.

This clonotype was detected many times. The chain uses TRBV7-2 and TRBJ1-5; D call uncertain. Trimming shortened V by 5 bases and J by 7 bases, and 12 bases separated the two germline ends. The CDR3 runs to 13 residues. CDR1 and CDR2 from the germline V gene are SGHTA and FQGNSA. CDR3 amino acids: CASSPQTLQPQHF. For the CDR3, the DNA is TGTGCCAGCAGCCCCCAGACACTCCAGCCCCAGCATTTT. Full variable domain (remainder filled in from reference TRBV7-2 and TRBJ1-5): GAGVSQSPSNKVTEKGKDVELRCDPISGHTALYWYRQSLGQGLEFLIYFQGNSAPDKSGLPSDRFSAERTGGSVSTLTIQRTQQEDSAVYLCASSPQTLQPQHFGDGTRLSIL.

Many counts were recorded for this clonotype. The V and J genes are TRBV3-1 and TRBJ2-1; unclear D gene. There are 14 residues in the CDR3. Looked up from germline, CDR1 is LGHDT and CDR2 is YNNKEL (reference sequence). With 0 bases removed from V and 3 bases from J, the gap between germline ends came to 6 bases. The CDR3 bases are TGTGCCAGCAGCCAAGATCCCATCTACAATGAGCAGTTCTTC. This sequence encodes CASSQDPIYNEQFF.

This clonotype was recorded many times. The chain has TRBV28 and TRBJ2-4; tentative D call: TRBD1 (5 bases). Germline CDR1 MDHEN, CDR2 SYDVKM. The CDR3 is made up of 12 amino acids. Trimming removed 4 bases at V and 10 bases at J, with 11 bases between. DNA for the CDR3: TGTGCCAGCAGTTCCCCAGGGCGGATTCAGTACTTC. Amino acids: CASSSPGRIQYF.

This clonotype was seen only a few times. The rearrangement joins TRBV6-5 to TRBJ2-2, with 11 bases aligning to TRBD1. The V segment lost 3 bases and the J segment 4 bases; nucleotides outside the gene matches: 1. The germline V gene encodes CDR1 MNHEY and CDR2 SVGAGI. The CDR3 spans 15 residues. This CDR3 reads CASSYGTGGTGELFF. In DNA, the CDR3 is TGTGCCAGCAGTTATGGGACAGGGGGCACCGGGGAGCTGTTTTTT.

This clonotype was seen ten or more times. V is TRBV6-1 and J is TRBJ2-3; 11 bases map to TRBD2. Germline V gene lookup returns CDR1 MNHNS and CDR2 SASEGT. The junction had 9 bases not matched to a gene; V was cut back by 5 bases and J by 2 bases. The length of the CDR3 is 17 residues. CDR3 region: CASSPHRLAGNTDTQYF. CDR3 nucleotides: TGTGCCAGCAGTCCTCACCGACTAGCGGGGAACACAGATACGCAGTATTTT.

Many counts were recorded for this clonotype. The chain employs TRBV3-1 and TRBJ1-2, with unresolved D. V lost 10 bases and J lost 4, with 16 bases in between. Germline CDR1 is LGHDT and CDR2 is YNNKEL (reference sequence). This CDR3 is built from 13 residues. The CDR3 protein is CATSQVLGYGYTF. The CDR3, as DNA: TGTGCCACCTCCCAAGTATTGGGCTATGGCTACACCTTC.

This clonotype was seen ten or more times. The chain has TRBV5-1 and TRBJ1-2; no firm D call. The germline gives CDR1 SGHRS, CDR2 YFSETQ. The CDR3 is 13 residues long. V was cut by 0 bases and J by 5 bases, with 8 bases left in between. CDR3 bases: TGCGCCAGCAGCTTGGAACCTCATTATGGCTACACCTTC. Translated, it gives CASSLEPHYGYTF.

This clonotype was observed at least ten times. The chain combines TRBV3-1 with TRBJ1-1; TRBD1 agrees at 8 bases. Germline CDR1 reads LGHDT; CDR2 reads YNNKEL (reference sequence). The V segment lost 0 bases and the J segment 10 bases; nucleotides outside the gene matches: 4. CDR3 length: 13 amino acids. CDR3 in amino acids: CASSQDGRGRAFF. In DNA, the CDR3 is TGTGCCAGCAGCCAAGACGGCAGGGGGCGAGCTTTCTTT.

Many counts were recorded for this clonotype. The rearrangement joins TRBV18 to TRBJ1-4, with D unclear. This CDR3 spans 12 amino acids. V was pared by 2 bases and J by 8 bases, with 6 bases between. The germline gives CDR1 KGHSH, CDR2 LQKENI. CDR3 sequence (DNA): TGTGCCAGCTCACCAGGGAAGGAAAAACTGTTTTTT. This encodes CASSPGKEKLFF.

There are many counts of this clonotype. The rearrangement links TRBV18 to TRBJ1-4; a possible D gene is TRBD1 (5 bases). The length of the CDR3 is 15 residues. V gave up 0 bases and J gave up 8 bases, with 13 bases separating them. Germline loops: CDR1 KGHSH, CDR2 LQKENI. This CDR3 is CASSPPSAGKEKLFF. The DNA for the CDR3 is TGTGCCAGCTCACCACCGTCGGCAGGGAAAGAAAAACTGTTTTTT.